A single sample gave rise to the 3 T cell receptor beta chains below, sequenced in a study of blood T cells in healthy people across ages (dated by TCRdb to about 2015). Library generation was performed with 5' RACE. For sequencing, an Illumina HiSeq 2500 was employed. A second PCR of roughly 6 to 12 cycles was performed with a sample-barcoded 5' primer and a J-beta primer mix. Starting from the raw public reads, TCRdb applied fastp trimming at Q25, assembled clones with MiXCR and retained in-frame beta chains. Rows matching on CDR3 protein sequence are summarized as one entry with the most common DNA and genes. The sample has 1.4 million or so distinct CDR3 sequences on record, 35% to 45% of them singletons. The top ten clonotypes cover over 3.5% of the sample. The sequencing input was blood. These receptors all come from a young woman in good health.

The V and J genes are TRBV20-1 and TRBJ2-6; 7 nucleotides agree with TRBD1. With V trimmed by 6 bases and J by 0 bases, 8 bases remained unmatched. The V gene's germline CDR1 is DFQATT and CDR2 SNEGSKA (reference sequence). The CDR3 totals 16 residues. As DNA, the CDR3 is TGCAGTGCAAACTACAGGGGAGCCTCTGGGGCCAACGTCCTGACTTTC. Its protein is CSANYRGASGANVLTF.

A few counts support this clonotype. The chain links TRBV5-1 to TRBJ2-5; no clear D. V dropped 5 bases and J dropped 2 bases, with 16 bases sitting between them. Germline CDR1 reads SGHRS; CDR2 reads YFSETQ. The CDR3 sequence is 15 residues long. CDR3 protein: CASSYTPDTQETQYF. The CDR3 coding sequence is TGCGCCAGCAGTTATACCCCTGACACGCAAGAGACCCAGTACTTC.

The chain uses TRBV6-2 or TRBV6-3 and TRBJ2-3; weak D call: TRBD1 (5 bases). This CDR3 is 14 amino acids long. Germline V gives CDR1 MNHEY, CDR2 SVGEGT. Trimming cost V 6 bases and J 6 bases, with 16 bases left between them. The CDR3, as DNA: TGTGCCAGCAGCAAAGGACAAGACTGGGATACGCAGTATTTT. It yields the protein CASSKGQDWDTQYF.